Sequencing of this T cell receptor beta chain was carried out in a study of control samples from healthy donors and cancer patients. This clone was observed a single time. V shed 3 bases and J 5 bases; nucleotides not matched to a gene: 7. Germline CDR1 is LGHDT and CDR2 is YNNKEL (reference sequence). The length of the CDR3 is 16 residues. Data came from immunoSEQ multiplex PCR; TCRdb stores just in-frame clones and leaves some out. The sample consists of approximately 120,000 clones, 85% to 90% of them appearing once. The source material was blood. This chain links TRBV3-1 (or the pseudogene TRBV3-2) with TRBJ1-5; TRBD1 matches 10 bases. The receptor was isolated from a woman between 45 and 60 years old in good health. The CDR3: CASSHSSGQGDQPQHF. CDR3 nucleotide sequence: TGTGCCAGCAGCCACTCGAGTGGACAGGGGGATCAGCCCCAGCATTTT.